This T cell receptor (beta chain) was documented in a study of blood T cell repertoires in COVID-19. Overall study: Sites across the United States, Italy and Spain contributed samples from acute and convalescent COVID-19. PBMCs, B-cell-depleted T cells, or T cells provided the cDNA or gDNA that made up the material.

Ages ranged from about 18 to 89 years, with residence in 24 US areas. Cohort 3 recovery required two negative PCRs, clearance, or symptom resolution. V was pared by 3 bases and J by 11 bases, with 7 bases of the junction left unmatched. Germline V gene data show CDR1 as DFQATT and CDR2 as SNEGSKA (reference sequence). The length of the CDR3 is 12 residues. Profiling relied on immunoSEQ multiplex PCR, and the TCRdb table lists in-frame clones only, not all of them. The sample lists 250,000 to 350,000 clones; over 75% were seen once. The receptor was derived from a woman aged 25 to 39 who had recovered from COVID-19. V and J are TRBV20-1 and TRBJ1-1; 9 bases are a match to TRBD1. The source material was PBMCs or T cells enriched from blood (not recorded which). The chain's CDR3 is CSASQGQGPAFF. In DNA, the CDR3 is TGCAGTGCTAGTCAGGGACAGGGTCCGGCTTTCTTT.